This T cell receptor (beta chain) appears in the sequencing data of a study of cytomegalovirus exposure and HLA in healthy donors. Points from the study as a whole: It was likely that a cluster of highly shared sequence variants was a sequencing artifact. In terms of immune exposure information, only CMV serostatus was available. High sensitivity and specificity were reportedly achieved when the classifier diagnosed cytomegalovirus status.

Details on this clone: Its specificity is not known.

Trimming stripped 3 bases from V and 3 bases from J, with 6 bases between. Germline V gene data show CDR1 as MRHNA and CDR2 as SNTAGT. The CDR3 is 13 amino acids. Primers included in the PCR were 60 Vbeta and 13 Jbeta primers. Profiled with immunoSEQ multiplex PCR; TCRdb holds only in-frame clones, not every one. The table includes 95,000 to 150,000 clones, 80% detected once. The sample was PBMCs. J is TRBJ1-5 and V is TRBV6-4; D unresolved. This TCR was recovered from a female donor in good health and CMV-seropositive. CDR3 in amino acids: CASSERNNQPQHF. DNA for the CDR3: TGTGCCAGCAGTGAGAGGAACAATCAGCCCCAGCATTTT.